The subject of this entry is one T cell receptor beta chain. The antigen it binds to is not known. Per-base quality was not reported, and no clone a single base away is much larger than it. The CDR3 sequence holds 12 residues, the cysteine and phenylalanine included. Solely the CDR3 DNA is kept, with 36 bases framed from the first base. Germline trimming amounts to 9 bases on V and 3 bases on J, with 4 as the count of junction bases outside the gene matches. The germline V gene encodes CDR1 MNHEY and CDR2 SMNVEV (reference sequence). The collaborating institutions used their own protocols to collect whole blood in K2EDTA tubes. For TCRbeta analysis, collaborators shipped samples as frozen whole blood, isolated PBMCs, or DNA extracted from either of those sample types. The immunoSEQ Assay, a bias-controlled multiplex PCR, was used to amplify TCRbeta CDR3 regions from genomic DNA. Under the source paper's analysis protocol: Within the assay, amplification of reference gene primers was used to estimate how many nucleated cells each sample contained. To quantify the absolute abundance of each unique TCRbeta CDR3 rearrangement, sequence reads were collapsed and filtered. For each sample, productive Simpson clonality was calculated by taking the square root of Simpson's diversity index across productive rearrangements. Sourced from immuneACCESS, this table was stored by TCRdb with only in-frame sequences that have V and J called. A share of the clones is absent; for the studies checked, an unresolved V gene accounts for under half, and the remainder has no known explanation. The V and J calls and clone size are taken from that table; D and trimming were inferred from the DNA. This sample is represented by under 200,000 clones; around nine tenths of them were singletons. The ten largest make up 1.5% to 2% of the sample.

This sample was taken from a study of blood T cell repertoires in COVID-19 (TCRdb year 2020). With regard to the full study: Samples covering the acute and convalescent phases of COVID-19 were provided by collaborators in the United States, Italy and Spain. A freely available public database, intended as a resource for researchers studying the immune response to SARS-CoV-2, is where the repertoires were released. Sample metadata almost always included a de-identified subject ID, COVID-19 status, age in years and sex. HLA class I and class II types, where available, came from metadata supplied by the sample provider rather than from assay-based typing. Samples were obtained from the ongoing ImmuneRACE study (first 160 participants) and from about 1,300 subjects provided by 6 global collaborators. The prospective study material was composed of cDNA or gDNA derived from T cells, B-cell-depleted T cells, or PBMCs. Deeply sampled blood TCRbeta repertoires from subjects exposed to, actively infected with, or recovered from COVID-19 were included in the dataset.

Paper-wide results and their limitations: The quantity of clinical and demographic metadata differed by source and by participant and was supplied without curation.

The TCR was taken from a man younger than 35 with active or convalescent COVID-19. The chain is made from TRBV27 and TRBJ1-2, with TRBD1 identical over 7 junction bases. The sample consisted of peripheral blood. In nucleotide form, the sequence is TGTGCCAGTGGTACAGGGGACTATGGCTACACCTTC. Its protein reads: CASGTGDYGYTF.